The 27 T cell receptor beta chains below were found in one sample sequenced in a study of cytomegalovirus exposure and HLA in healthy donors. The study ran its PCR with 60 Vbeta and 13 Jbeta primers. Produced via immunoSEQ multiplex PCR; TCRdb's table is partial and in-frame only. The repertoire has 160,000 or so clones, about 71% of them found once; the top ten carry approximately 2.5%. Input material: PBMCs. The receptors shown here come from a young woman in good health and CMV-seronegative.

The chain combines TRBV10-3 with TRBJ2-7; 10 positions match TRBD1. The CDR3 is 12 amino acids. V lost 8 bases, J lost 5 bases, and 3 bases stayed unmatched. Germline V gene data show CDR1 as ENHRY and CDR2 as SYGVKD. The CDR3 DNA reads as TGTGCCATCGGACAGGGGGGCGACGAGCAGTACTTC. Protein sequence: CAIGQGGDEQYF.

The chain uses TRBV19 and TRBJ1-2; D might be TRBD1 (5 bases). CDR3 size: 13 residues. Deletions cut 6 bases from V and 6 bases from J, with 14 bases between. Germline values: CDR1 LNHDA, CDR2 SQIVND (reference sequence). CDR3: CASSDSLLNGYTF. The CDR3 DNA reads as TGTGCCAGTAGCGACAGCCTTCTAAATGGCTACACCTTC.

The chain uses TRBV18 and TRBJ1-4, with 8 nucleotides matching TRBD1. J gave up 9 bases and V 3 bases, and 3 bases lay outside the gene matches. CDR3 size: 13 residues. Per the germline V gene, CDR1 is KGHSH and CDR2 is LQKENI. The DNA for the CDR3 is TGTGCCAGCTCACCGGACAGGGTTAAAAAACTGTTTTTT. The encoded protein is CASSPDRVKKLFF. The full variable domain, in which reference TRBV18 and TRBJ1-4 provide the parts outside the CDR3, is NAGVMQNPRHLVRRRGQEARLRCSPMKGHSHVYWYRQLPEEGLKFMVYLQKENIIDESGMPKERFSAEFPKEGPSILRIQQVVRGDSAAYFCASSPDRVKKLFFGSGTQLSVL.

CDR3: CASSFGPRGVKGQSPLHF. For the CDR3, the DNA is TGTGCCAGCAGCTTTGGCCCCCGGGGGGTGAAGGGTCAATCACCCCTCCACTTT. V usage is TRBV5-4 and J usage is TRBJ1-6; possible D gene TRBD1, 5 bases. This CDR3 contains 18 residues. From germline, CDR1 is SGHNT and CDR2 YYREEE (reference sequence). V dropped 2 bases and J dropped 10 bases, with 25 bases sitting between them.

The V and J genes are TRBV28 and TRBJ1-5; a weak D match, TRBD1 (6 bases). Germline values: CDR1 MDHEN, CDR2 SYDVKM. The CDR3 is 15 amino acids. Trimming took 3 bases from V and 5 from J, leaving 14 bases between them. The CDR3 coding sequence is TGTGCCAGCAGTTTGTCCGGGACACTCTATCAGCCCCAGCATTTT. Translated, it gives CASSLSGTLYQPQHF.

The gene calls are TRBV4-1 and TRBJ2-3; D not resolved. The V end was cut by 1 base, the J end by 5 bases, with 10 bases between. The CDR3 covers 14 residues. From germline, CDR1 is MGHRA and CDR2 YSYEKL. For the CDR3, the DNA is TGCGCCAGCAGCCAAGTGGCCCGCATAGATACGCAGTATTTT. Protein product: CASSQVARIDTQYF.

Concerning this clone: Distinct nucleotide sequences in the sample also encode this CDR3. The chain couples TRBV5-6 to TRBJ2-1, with 13 bases matching TRBD2. CDR3 size: 15 residues. The J segment lost 8 bases and the V segment lost 0 bases, leaving 2 bases of the junction unmatched. Germline V gives CDR1 SGHDT, CDR2 YYEEEE. CDR3 sequence (DNA): TGTGCCAGCAGCTTGGGACTAGCGGGAGGCTATGAGCAGTTCTTC. It translates to CASSLGLAGGYEQFF.

This rearrangement joins TRBV5-1 to TRBJ2-3; 8 nucleotides match TRBD2. Germline CDR1 is SGHRS and CDR2 is YFSETQ. V was pared by 5 bases and J by 5 bases, with 10 bases of the junction left unmatched. The CDR3 spans 15 residues. The CDR3 region has the DNA TGCGCCAGCAGTCCGGGAGGGCCTGTGGTAGATACGCAGTATTTT. Residues: CASSPGGPVVDTQYF.

The rearrangement joins TRBV25-1 to TRBJ2-7; 7 bases align to TRBD1. This CDR3 region has 17 residues. V was pared by 1 base and J by 6 bases, with 15 bases of the junction left unmatched. CDR1 and CDR2 (germline): MGHDK, SYGVNS. The CDR3 DNA is TGTGCCAGCAGTGAATTTCGTGGCACCGACAGGGAAGGCGAGCAGTACTTC. Its protein product is CASSEFRGTDREGEQYF.

This clone was counted a few times. V gene TRBV27 combines with J gene TRBJ1-2; D may be TRBD1 (5 bases). Germline CDR1 is MNHEY and CDR2 is SMNVEV (reference sequence). The CDR3 is 13 amino acids. V gave up 3 bases and J gave up 3 bases, with 8 bases separating them. CDR3 residues: CASSFGADYGYTF. The CDR3 DNA reads TGTGCCAGCAGTTTTGGGGCAGACTATGGCTACACCTTC.

In its sample, this clone was seen a few times. The V and J genes are TRBV2 and TRBJ2-1; 9 bases are a match to TRBD1. V gave up 9 bases and J gave up 6 bases; unmatched junction bases: 6. In germline, CDR1 is SNHLY, CDR2 FYNNEI. The CDR3 length is 13 residues. DNA of the CDR3: TGTGCCAGGGGGGACAGGGTTTCCAATGAGCAGTTCTTC. Translated, it gives CARGDRVSNEQFF.

This rearrangement joins TRBV9 to TRBJ2-1; TRBD1 matches 9 bases. The CDR3 extends over 13 amino acids. With 6 bases clipped from V and 5 bases from J, the junction kept 3 bases outside the gene matches. Germline-derived CDR1 and CDR2 are SGDLS and YYNGEE. The CDR3, as DNA: TGTGCCAGCAACAGGGGGCTCGACAATGAGCAGTTCTTC. This sequence encodes CASNRGLDNEQFF.

The chain is built from TRBV4-2 and TRBJ2-1, with TRBD2 matching 8 bases. The CDR3 has 16 residues. Germline lookup yields CDR1 LGHNA and CDR2 YNFKEQ. The ends lost 2 bases at V and 3 bases at J; junction bases unmatched: 6. The CDR3 nucleotides are TGTGCCAGCAGCCAACAGCGGGGGATATACTACAATGAGCAGTTCTTC. As protein: CASSQQRGIYYNEQFF.

In this sample, this clone turned up once. This chain uses TRBV28 with TRBJ1-2; D uncertain. V was trimmed by 3 bases and J by 7 bases, leaving 12 bases between them. This CDR3 is 13 amino acids long. In germline, CDR1 is MDHEN, CDR2 SYDVKM. The CDR3, as DNA: TGTGCCAGCAGTTTGGAGGAGGCGGGTGGCTACACCTTC. Protein sequence: CASSLEEAGGYTF.

There are a few counts of this clone. The V and J genes are TRBV19 and TRBJ2-1, with a tentative D call TRBD2 (6 bases). The V and J ends lost 4 bases and 2 bases respectively, with 9 bases between them. This CDR3 region has 14 residues. Per the germline V gene, CDR1 is LNHDA and CDR2 is SQIVND (reference sequence). CDR3 amino acids: CASSTSGPYNEQFF. DNA for the CDR3: TGTGCCAGTAGTACCAGCGGGCCCTACAATGAGCAGTTCTTC.

The sample holds a few counts of this clone. The chain combines TRBV16 with TRBJ1-5, with D possibly being TRBD1 (6 bases). This CDR3 spans 13 amino acids. The ends were cut back, 8 bases at V and 6 bases at J, with 14 bases in the middle. CDR1 and CDR2 (germline): KGHSY, FQNENV. The CDR3 DNA is TGTGCCAGCGCGTGGGGGCAGGGTCAGCCCCAGCATTTT. Its protein product is CASAWGQGQPQHF.

The rearrangement links TRBV9 to TRBJ2-2, with D perhaps TRBD1 (6 bases). V was trimmed by 0 bases and J by 4 bases, leaving 19 bases between them. This CDR3 is built from 18 residues. Germline V lookup: CDR1 SGDLS, CDR2 YYNGEE. The CDR3 region is CASSVGWGRAEITGELFF. The CDR3 DNA follows: TGTGCCAGCAGCGTAGGCTGGGGGCGGGCAGAAATCACCGGGGAGCTGTTTTTT. The whole variable domain, filled in from reference TRBV9 and TRBJ2-2, reads DSGVTQTPKHLITATGQRVTLRCSPRSGDLSVYWYQQSLDQGLQFLIQYYNGEERAKGNILERFSAQQFPDLHSELNLSSLELGDSALYFCASSVGWGRAEITGELFFGEGSRLTVL.

In this sample, this clone turned up a few times. This chain connects TRBV7-9 to TRBJ2-1; D gene unclear. Trimming shortened V by 3 bases and J by 8 bases, and 11 bases separated the two germline ends. The CDR3 consists of 13 residues. Germline CDR1 is SEHNR and CDR2 is FQNEAQ (reference sequence). The chain's CDR3 is CASSFEQAHEQFF. The CDR3 DNA sequence: TGTGCCAGCAGCTTTGAGCAGGCCCATGAGCAGTTCTTC. The full variable domain, in which reference TRBV7-9 and TRBJ2-1 provide the parts outside the CDR3, is DTGVSQNPRHKITKRGQNVTFRCDPISEHNRLYWYRQTLGQGPEFLTYFQNEAQLEKSRLLSDRFSAERPKGSFSTLEIQRTEQGDSAMYLCASSFEQAHEQFFGPGTRLTVL.

This clone was observed once. The rearrangement uses TRBV28 and TRBJ1-1; D is undetermined. V lost 8 bases to trimming and J lost 0 bases, with 7 bases between them. Germline V gives CDR1 MDHEN, CDR2 SYDVKM. The CDR3 totals 12 residues. The CDR3 region has the DNA TGTGCCAGCGCCCAGTTGAACACTGAAGCTTTCTTT. Translating gives CASAQLNTEAFF. Combining the CDR3 with reference TRBV28 and TRBJ1-1 gives the whole variable domain DVKVTQSSRYLVKRTGEKVFLECVQDMDHENMFWYRQDPGLGLRLIYFSYDVKMKEKGDIPEGYSVSREKKERFSLILESASTNQTSMYLCASAQLNTEAFFGQGTRLTVV.

J is TRBJ2-1 and V is TRBV2; 12 bases agree with TRBD2. The CDR3 sequence is 15 residues long. The germline V gene encodes CDR1 SNHLY and CDR2 FYNNEI. V lost 2 bases and J lost 4; bases outside the gene matches: 0. CDR3 loop: CASSETSGGYNEQFF. The CDR3 DNA sequence: TGTGCCAGCAGTGAAACTAGCGGGGGGTACAATGAGCAGTTCTTC.

This rearrangement joins TRBV18 to TRBJ2-1; no clear D gene. The germline V gene encodes CDR1 KGHSH and CDR2 LQKENI. The CDR3 has 13 residues. Trimming cost V 6 bases and J 7 bases, with 13 bases left between them. CDR3 nucleotides: TGTGCCAGCTCCCCCGGTCCGATAAATGAGCAGTTCTTC. Amino acid sequence: CASSPGPINEQFF.

J is TRBJ1-5 and V is TRBV7-3; D unresolved. Germline CDR1 and CDR2: SGHTA and FQGTGA. The CDR3 has 13 amino acids. Trimming pared 3 bases from V and 5 bases from J, leaving 8 bases between. Here the CDR3 DNA reads TGTGCCAGCAGCTTGGCAGTCGATCAGCCCCAGCATTTT. It yields the protein CASSLAVDQPQHF.

The chain combines TRBV9 with TRBJ1-5; the match to TRBD1 covers 7 bases. CDR3 length: 14 amino acids. Germline CDR1 is SGDLS and CDR2 is YYNGEE. V trimming: 4 bases; J trimming: 8 bases; junction bases outside the gene matches: 9. Written as DNA, the CDR3 is TGTGCCAGCAGCCGGATGTCAGGGGGTAAGCCCCAGCATTTT. Translated: CASSRMSGGKPQHF.

This clone showed up just a few times. The J gene is TRBJ2-3, the V gene TRBV4-1; TRBD1 agrees at 7 bases. Looked up from germline, CDR1 is MGHRA and CDR2 is YSYEKL. The V and J ends lost 2 bases and 4 bases, in that order; junction bases with no gene match: 12. The CDR3 covers 17 residues. The CDR3 DNA follows: TGCGCCAGCAGCCAACCCCTAACAGGGGTCCTGCCAGATACGCAGTATTTT. This gives the protein CASSQPLTGVLPDTQYF.

The rearrangement links TRBV2 to TRBJ2-3, with 9 bases lining up with TRBD2. CDR3 length: 14 residues. The germline V gene has CDR1 SNHLY and CDR2 FYNNEI. V dropped 6 bases and J dropped 2; count of bases not matched to a gene: 3. Here the CDR3 DNA reads TGTGCCAGCAGGACTAGCGGATCCACAGATACGCAGTATTTT. Translation: CASRTSGSTDTQYF.

The chain combines TRBV28 with TRBJ2-7; D remains unclear. From germline, CDR1 is MDHEN and CDR2 SYDVKM. This CDR3 region has 11 residues. The V gene lost 6 bases and the J gene lost 3 bases, with 6 bases spanning the gap. In DNA, the CDR3 is TGTGCCAGCAGCCACAGCTACGAGCAGTACTTC. Translating gives CASSHSYEQYF.

The gene calls are TRBV19 and TRBJ2-7, with 7 bases aligning to TRBD2. V was clipped by 4 bases and J by 1 base; unmatched bases: 7. The germline CDR1 and CDR2 sequences are LNHDA and SQIVND (reference sequence). CDR3 size: 15 residues. CDR3 amino acids: CASSTGLAESYEQYF. The CDR3 bases are TGTGCCAGTAGTACTGGGCTAGCGGAGTCCTACGAGCAGTACTTC.